Reported below is one TCR beta chain. Its antigen is currently unknown. The data derive from a study of CD8 T cells in Susac syndrome. Random hexamers primed reverse transcription of about 0.45 to 1 ug RNA. TCR beta CDR3 was amplified by immunoSEQ multiplex PCR. This amplification extended across 54 Vbeta and 13 Jbeta segments. Each CDR3 protein gets one entry after TCRdb re-called the immunoSEQ multiplex PCR reads with MiXCR. The data show roughly 100,000 distinct CDR3 sequences, with around 96% seen just once and roughly 0.62% held by the top ten. Whole-study findings and limits: Total CD8+ and CD8+ TEMRA repertoires contained 15 to 20 and five Susac-specific public clones, respectively.

This CDR3 region has 14 residues. V was trimmed by 4 bases and J by 0 bases, leaving 9 bases between them. This rearrangement joins TRBV12-3 or TRBV12-4 to TRBJ1-1; D remains ambiguous. The sequencing sample was made of CD8+ T cells from PBMCs. The sequence derives from a human donor with Susac syndrome. CDR3 amino acids: CASSSQALNTEAFF. In DNA form, the CDR3 reads TGTGCCAGCAGTTCGCAGGCCCTGAACACTGAAGCTTTCTTT.